These T cell receptor beta chains were read from a single sample in a study of blood T cell repertoires in COVID-19. Sequencing used immunoSEQ multiplex PCR; TCRdb keeps in-frame clones, though not all of them. Of roughly 53,000 clones listed, 75% to 90% were seen once; the top ten hold under 2.5%. Specimen: peripheral blood. These receptors were collected from a woman of 80 years or more with COVID-19, enrolled during active disease. Each CDR3 is given with its conserved first and last residue. Each record gives: V gene, J gene, clone size, D gene, CDR3 DNA, CDR3 protein. D genes are given only for firm matches. The listing skips clone size in some rows; elsewhere it reads once, few, many or a size class.

TRBV5-5	TRBJ2-2	NA	NA	TGTGCCAGCAGCTTGGCTCTTGGGGGGTTTGGCACCGGGGAGCTGTTTTTT	CASSLALGGFGTGELFF
TRBV6-5	TRBJ2-7	once	NA	NA	CASSTSAGAYEQYF
TRBV19	TRBJ2-1	NA	NA	TGTGCCAGTAGTCTGGGGACACCGATACTGGGTGAGCAGTTCTTC	CASSLGTPILGEQFF
TRBV15	TRBJ1-1	NA	NA	TGTGCCACCAGCAGAGACCGACAGGCCCAAGGAGACACTGAAGCTTTCTTT	CATSRDRQAQGDTEAFF
TRBV4-2	TRBJ2-7	NA	TRBD2	TGTGCCAGCAGCCAAGAAGGGACTAGCGGATACTACGAGCAGTACTTC	CASSQEGTSGYYEQYF
TRBV19	TRBJ1-2	NA	TRBD1	TGTGCCAGTAGGACAGGGGCGCGAGAAGGCTACACCTTC	CASRTGAREGYTF
TRBV5-1	TRBJ2-7	NA	TRBD2	TGCGCCAGCAGCGGGCAGGGACTAGCGGGGGCCTACGAGCAGTACTTC	CASSGQGLAGAYEQYF
TRBV29-1	TRBJ2-3	NA	TRBD2	TGCAGCGTTGAAATGCTTAGCGGGAGGTTGGGAGATACGCAGTATTTT	CSVEMLSGRLGDTQYF
TRBV15	TRBJ1-2	NA	NA	TGTGCCACCAGCAGAGATCGGGGGGCCTTCACCTTC	CATSRDRGAFTF
TRBV24-1	TRBJ2-5	NA	TRBD1	TGTGCCACCAGTGCCGGAGGGACAGGAAAAGAGACCCAGTACTTC	CATSAGGTGKETQYF
TRBV20-1	TRBJ2-5	NA	NA	TGCAGTGCTAGTTTCGTGGAGACCCAGTACTTC	CSASFVETQYF
TRBV2	TRBJ1-6	few	NA	TGTGCCAGCAGTGACAGGGCTTCACCCCTCCACTTT	CASSDRASPLHF
TRBV29-1	TRBJ1-1	NA	TRBD1	TGCAGCGTTGTTGGCAGGGGGATGAACACTGAAGCTTTCTTT	CSVVGRGMNTEAFF
TRBV19	TRBJ1-1	NA	TRBD1	TGTGCCAGTAGTATAGGAAACAGGGGAGTCACTGAAGCTTTCTTT	CASSIGNRGVTEAFF
TRBV11-2	TRBJ2-1	NA	TRBD2	TGTGCCAGCAGCTCGGGACTAGCGGGAGGGGACAATGAGCAGTTCTTC	CASSSGLAGGDNEQFF
TRBV5-1	TRBJ2-7	NA	TRBD2	TGCGCCAGCAGCTTTCGGGGAGGGTACGAGCAGTACTTC	CASSFRGGYEQYF